This is a list of T cell receptor beta chains from one sample in a study of Ad26.COV2.S vaccination and SARS-CoV-2 variants. Sequenced by immunoSEQ multiplex PCR; TCRdb stores in-frame clones only, minus some. The data contain about 390,000 clones, about 88% of them seen just once; the ten biggest clones take up 3.5%. The sequencing here drew on peripheral blood, taken in a trial of Ad26.COV2.S vaccine versus placebo. Source of these receptors: a person aged 18 to 65 who received the Ad26.COV2.S COVID-19 vaccine or a placebo. Each CDR3 is given with its conserved first and last residue. Fields, in order: CDR3 length, J gene, V gene, clone size, D gene, CDR3 DNA, CDR3 protein. A D gene is named only where the DNA matches it firmly. Size is omitted from some rows. Given values are once, few, many or a class for expanded clones.

>15|TRBJ2-5|TRBV12-5|-|-
TGTGCTAGTGGTTTGGTTTCCTCGGGGGCGGAGACCCAGTACTTC
CASGLVSSGAETQYF
>20|TRBJ2-5|TRBV13|-|TRBD2
TGTGCCAGCAGCCACCGTGGATGGACTAGCGGGGGCCCGTACCAAGAGACCCAGTACTTC
CASSHRGWTSGGPYQETQYF
>13|TRBJ1-2|TRBV6-5|-|-
TGTGCCAGCAAAGCCCCAGGTCAGAAGGGCTACACCTTC
CASKAPGQKGYTF
>16|TRBJ1-4|TRBV2|once|-
TGTGCCAGCAGTGAAGCAGTGGGCCTAGGGGGTGAAAAACTGTTTTTT
CASSEAVGLGGEKLFF
>15|TRBJ1-5|TRBV19|once|-
TGTGCCAGTAGTATAATGCCAGGGGCAAATCAGCCCCAGCATTTT
CASSIMPGANQPQHF
>13|TRBJ2-3|TRBV19|-|TRBD2
TGTGCCAGTAGACCAAGCGGGGCAGATACGCAGTATTTT
CASRPSGADTQYF
>14|TRBJ1-2|TRBV6-1|-|-
TGTGCCAGCAGTGAACGGGGGGACGCCTATGGCTACACCTTC
CASSERGDAYGYTF
>13|TRBJ1-5|TRBV4-1|few|-
TGCGCCAGCAGCCAGGGGGGCAATCAGCCCCAGCATTTT
CASSQGGNQPQHF
>11|TRBJ2-5|TRBV29-1|-|-
TGCAGCGTTGCCGGGGAAGAGACCCAGTACTTC
CSVAGEETQYF
>17|TRBJ2-2|TRBV25-1|-|TRBD1
TGTGCCAGCAGTGAGGTATTACGGGACAGGACCACCGGGGAGCTGTTTTTT
CASSEVLRDRTTGELFF
>15|TRBJ1-3|TRBV2|-|-
TGTGCCAGCAGTGTCGGGTCACCTCTTAGAAACACCATATATTTT
CASSVGSPLRNTIYF
>12|TRBJ2-7|TRBV5-6|-|TRBD1
TGTGCCAGTCGAGGGACAGGACGCGAGCAGTACTTC
CASRGTGREQYF
>13|TRBJ1-2|TRBV6-5|-|-
TGTGCCACCGGGGGAGACCCGGACTATGGCTACACCTTC
CATGGDPDYGYTF
>14|TRBJ1-2|TRBV2|-|-
TGTGCCAGCAGTGAACTCGTCAGGGCCTATGGCTACACCTTC
CASSELVRAYGYTF
>13|TRBJ2-1|TRBV5-4|-|-
TGTGCCAGCAGCTTGGGCAGCTACAATGAGCAGTTCTTC
CASSLGSYNEQFF
>16|TRBJ2-2|TRBV4-1|-|-
TGCGCCAGCCGAAACTCCCGGGGGCAAAACACCGGGGAGCTGTTTTTT
CASRNSRGQNTGELFF
>14|TRBJ2-5|TRBV6-2/TRBV6-3|-|-
TGTGCCAGCAGTTACTGGGCAGTTCAAGAGACCCAGTACTTC
CASSYWAVQETQYF
>13|TRBJ1-2|TRBV29-1|-|-
TGCAGCGTTGAAAACACTCCTAACTATGGCTACACCTTC
CSVENTPNYGYTF
>12|TRBJ1-6|TRBV5-6|few|-
TGTGCCAGCAGCTTGTTCGAGTCACCCCTCCACTTT
CASSLFESPLHF
>15|TRBJ1-5|TRBV7-8|-|-
TGTGCCAGCAGCTACTATCGGGGTAGCAATCAGCCCCAGCATTTT
CASSYYRGSNQPQHF
>14|TRBJ1-2|TRBV4-1|-|-
TGCGCCAGCAGCGAGTATGTGGGGGCAGAGGGCTACACCTTC
CASSEYVGAEGYTF
>13|TRBJ2-3|TRBV10-1|-|-
TGCGCCAGCAGTGAGCCGGTTACAGATACGCAGTATTTT
CASSEPVTDTQYF
>13|TRBJ1-2|TRBV3-1/TRBV3-2|once|-
TGTGCCAGCAGCCAAGGCTCTTTTACCGGCTACACCTTC
CASSQGSFTGYTF
>15|TRBJ2-7|TRBV6-5|-|TRBD1
TGTGCCAGCATTCCCGGACAGGGGGCAATGAACGAGCAGTACTTC
CASIPGQGAMNEQYF
>13|TRBJ2-3|TRBV9|-|TRBD2
TGTGCCAGCAGCGTAGTCAGCGGGGGTACGCAGTATTTT
CASSVVSGGTQYF
>13|TRBJ1-1|TRBV6-2/TRBV6-3|-|-
TGTGCCAGCAGTCACAGGGTTCTTACTGAAGCTTTCTTT
CASSHRVLTEAFF